This note documents a single TCR beta chain sequence. This entry comes from a study of T cell changes during pregnancy in multiple sclerosis. Measured with immunoSEQ multiplex PCR; TCRdb has only the in-frame clones, and not every one. The sample contains roughly 64,000 clones, around 90% of which appear only once. CDR1 and CDR2 from the germline V gene are LNHDA and SQIVND (reference sequence). This CDR3 contains 13 residues. V was trimmed by 5 bases and J by 9 bases, leaving 14 bases between them. J is TRBJ1-5 and V is TRBV19, with D possibly TRBD1 on 6 matching bases. The source material was peripheral blood, sampled in the third trimester of pregnancy. This TCR came from a female donor in good health, enrolled as a control in a pregnancy study. The CDR3 here is CASSPDRSRPQHF. Written as DNA, the CDR3 is TGTGCCAGTAGTCCGGACAGATCGAGGCCCCAGCATTTT.